This passage covers 8 T cell receptor beta chains from one sample sequenced in a study of blood T cell repertoires in COVID-19 (dated by TCRdb to about 2020). To prepare the library, the immunoSEQ multiplex PCR assay was applied. TCRdb provides this immuneACCESS table in a form limited to in-frame rearrangements. Some clones are lacking; in checked studies, under half of them reflect an unresolved V gene, and why the rest are absent is not known. This sample comprises approximately 100,000 clones, around nine tenths of them detected only once. The biggest ten clones account for 9% to 12% of the sample. Material: peripheral blood. Every receptor here comes from a man aged 50-60 years with acute or convalescent COVID-19.

V is TRBV19 and J is TRBJ2-3; the D is unclear. With 7 bases removed from V and 1 base from J, the gap between germline ends came to 9 bases. Germline loops: CDR1 LNHDA, CDR2 SQIVND (reference sequence). The length of the CDR3 is 13 residues. Here the CDR3 DNA reads TGTGCCAGTATGATGGCAGGCACAGATACGCAGTATTTT. Residues: CASMMAGTDTQYF.

This sequence joins TRBV11-1 and TRBJ1-1; the match to TRBD1 covers 8 bases. CDR1 SGHAT and CDR2 FQDESV come from the germline V gene (reference sequence). Trimming took 1 base from V and 4 from J; bases not matched to a gene: 2. The length of the CDR3 is 14 residues. Here the CDR3 reads CASSLGQGATEAFF. CDR3 in DNA: TGTGCCAGCAGCTTAGGGCAGGGGGCCACTGAAGCTTTCTTT.

The chain is built from TRBV11-2 and TRBJ1-6, with 7 positions matching TRBD1. The germline V gene encodes CDR1 SGHAT and CDR2 FQNNGV. CDR3 length: 15 residues. The trim removed 1 base at V and 7 bases at J, leaving 4 bases unmatched. CDR3 residues: CASSLGQGENSPLHF. CDR3 coding DNA: TGTGCCAGCAGCTTAGGACAGGGTGAGAATTCACCCCTCCACTTT.

The chain couples TRBV15 to TRBJ1-4; D is unclear. There are 15 residues in the CDR3. Germline CDR1 and CDR2: LNHNV and YYDKDF (reference sequence). V gave up 0 bases and J gave up 7 bases, with 12 bases separating them. CDR3 loop: CATSRDVTSGEKLFF. In DNA form, the CDR3 reads TGTGCCACCAGCAGAGATGTTACGAGTGGTGAAAAACTGTTTTTT. Complete variable domain (other parts from reference TRBV15 and TRBJ1-4): DAMVIQNPRYQVTQFGKPVTLSCSQTLNHNVMYWYQQKSSQAPKLLFHYYDKDFNNEADTPDNFQSRRPNTSFCFLDIRSPGLGDTAMYLCATSRDVTSGEKLFFGSGTQLSVL.

The gene calls are TRBV7-3 and TRBJ1-1; 7 bases match TRBD1. The V and J ends lost 5 bases and 4 bases, in that order; junction bases with no gene match: 10. The CDR3 consists of 15 residues. Per the germline V gene, CDR1 is SGHTA and CDR2 is FQGTGA. The CDR3, as DNA: TGTGCCAGCAGCGCGTCAGGGGGAGGAGGCACTGAAGCTTTCTTT. Its protein is CASSASGGGGTEAFF.

V gene TRBV9 combines with J gene TRBJ1-5, with D possibly TRBD1 on 5 matching bases. From germline, CDR1 is SGDLS and CDR2 YYNGEE. V was pared by 3 bases and J by 5 bases, with 15 bases between. This CDR3 has 15 amino acids. The CDR3 DNA is TGTGCCAGCAGCGCGGGGGGGGACGGAGATCAGCCCCAGCATTTT. Amino acids: CASSAGGDGDQPQHF.

This chain connects TRBV9 to TRBJ2-7; the match to TRBD2 covers 14 bases. The CDR3 is 17 amino acids. Germline V gene sequence: CDR1 SGDLS, CDR2 YYNGEE. J gave up 9 bases and V 0 bases, and 11 bases lay outside the gene matches. CDR3 loop: CASSVGEGGLAGEGQYF. As DNA, the CDR3 is TGTGCCAGCAGCGTAGGGGAGGGGGGACTAGCGGGAGAAGGGCAGTACTTC.

The chain couples TRBV18 to TRBJ2-7; D perhaps matches TRBD2 (6 bases). From germline, CDR1 is KGHSH and CDR2 LQKENI. The CDR3 is 15 amino acids. Trimming removed 2 bases from V and 0 bases from J, with 11 bases in between. In nucleotides, the CDR3 is TGTGCCAGCTCACCATCCCTGGGGGGCTCCTACGAGCAGTACTTC. Protein product: CASSPSLGGSYEQYF.